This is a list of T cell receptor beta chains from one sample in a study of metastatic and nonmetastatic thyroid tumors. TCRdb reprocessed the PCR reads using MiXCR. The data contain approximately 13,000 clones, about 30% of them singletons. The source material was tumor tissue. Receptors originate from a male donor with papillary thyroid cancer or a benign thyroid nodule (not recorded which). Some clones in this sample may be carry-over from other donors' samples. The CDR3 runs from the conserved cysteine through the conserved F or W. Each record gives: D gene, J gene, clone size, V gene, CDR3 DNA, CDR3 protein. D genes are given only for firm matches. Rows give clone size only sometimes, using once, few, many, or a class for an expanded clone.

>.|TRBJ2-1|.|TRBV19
TGTGCCAGTAGCGACCATGTAGCGAGCTCCTACAATGAGCAGTTCTTC
CASSDHVASSYNEQFF
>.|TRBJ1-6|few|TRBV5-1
TGCGCCAGCAGCTTGGAGGGGGAGGGAAATTCACCCCTCCACTTT
CASSLEGEGNSPLHF
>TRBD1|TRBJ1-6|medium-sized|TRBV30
TGTGCCTGGGTTTCCGGGACAGGGCTAATTTCACCCCTCCACTTT
CAWVSGTGLISPLHF
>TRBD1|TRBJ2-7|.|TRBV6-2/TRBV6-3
TGTGCCAGCAGTTTTGGGACAGGGTCCGAGCAGTACTTC
CASSFGTGSEQYF
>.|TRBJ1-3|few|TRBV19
TGTGCCAGTAGCCCCGGATCCTCTGGAAACACCATATATTTT
CASSPGSSGNTIYF
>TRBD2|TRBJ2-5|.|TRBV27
TGTGCCAGCAGTACCCGACTAGCGGGACCCCTCCAAGAGACCCAGTACTTC
CASSTRLAGPLQETQYF
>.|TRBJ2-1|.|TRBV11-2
TGTGCCAGCAGCCCACTGTTGTCCCAGGCCAATGAGCAGTTCTTC
CASSPLLSQANEQFF
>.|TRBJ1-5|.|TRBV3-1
TGTGCCAGCAGCCAAGGACCCGACAGTAATCAGCCCCAGCATTTT
CASSQGPDSNQPQHF
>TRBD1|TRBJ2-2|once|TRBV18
TGTGCCAGCTCAACCTCGGGACAGGGGTTCGACGGGGAGCTGTTTTTT
CASSTSGQGFDGELFF
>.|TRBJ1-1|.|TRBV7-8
TGTGCCAGCAGCTTATCGAACACTGAAGCTTTCTTT
CASSLSNTEAFF
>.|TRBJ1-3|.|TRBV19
TGTGCCAGTAGCGGACGTGCTGGTAACTCTGGAAACACCATATATTTT
CASSGRAGNSGNTIYF
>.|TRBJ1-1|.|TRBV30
TGTGCCTGGAACCCCGGAGCCCACCCTGAAGCTTTCTTT
CAWNPGAHPEAFF
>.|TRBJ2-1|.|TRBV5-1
TGCGCCAGCAGCTTGGACAAGGGGCCCAATGAGCAGTTCTTC
CASSLDKGPNEQFF
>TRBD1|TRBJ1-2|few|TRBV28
TGTGCCAGCAGTAAGACAGGGAACTATGGCTACACCTTC
CASSKTGNYGYTF
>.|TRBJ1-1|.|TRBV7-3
TGTGCCAGCAGCGGAAGTGGGGTCCGTGAAGCTTTCTTT
CASSGSGVREAFF
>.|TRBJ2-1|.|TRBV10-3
TGTGCCATCAGTTATGCTAGCCGCGACAATGAGCAGTTTTTC
CAISYASRDNEQFF
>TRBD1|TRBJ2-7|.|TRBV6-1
TGTGCCAGCAGTACAAGTGACAGGGGGTACGAGCAGTACTTC
CASSTSDRGYEQYF
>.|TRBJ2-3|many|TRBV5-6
TGTGCCAGCAGCTTGGAGGGACGCACAGATACGCAGTATTTT
CASSLEGRTDTQYF
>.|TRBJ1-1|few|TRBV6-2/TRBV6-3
TGTGCCAGCAGCCCGCGAGTAGTATTGAACACTGAAGCTTTCTTT
CASSPRVVLNTEAFF
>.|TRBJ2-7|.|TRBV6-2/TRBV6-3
TGTGCCAGCAGTTACTCGACGGAATCCTACGAGCAGTACTTC
CASSYSTESYEQYF
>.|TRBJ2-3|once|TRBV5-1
TGCGCCAGCAGCTCGGGACAATCAGCGGATACTCAGTATTTT
CASSSGQSADTQYF
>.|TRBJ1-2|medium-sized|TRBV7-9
TGTGCCAGCAGCTCGGGACCGAACTATGGCTACACCTTC
CASSSGPNYGYTF
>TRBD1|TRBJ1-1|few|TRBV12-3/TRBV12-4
TGTGCCAGCAGTTTCGGGACAGGGTACACTGAAGCTTTCTTT
CASSFGTGYTEAFF
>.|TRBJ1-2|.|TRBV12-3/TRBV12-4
TGTGCCGTAGGACACCCTAACTATGGCTACACCTTC
CAVGHPNYGYTF
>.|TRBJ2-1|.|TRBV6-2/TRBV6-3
TGTGCCAGCAGCGTCAACAGGGGAGGAACCTGCAATGAGCAGTTCTTC
CASSVNRGGTCNEQFF
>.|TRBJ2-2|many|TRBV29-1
TGCAGCGTGCGGCCCCGTATTTCGAACACCGGGGAGCTGTTTTTT
CSVRPRISNTGELFF
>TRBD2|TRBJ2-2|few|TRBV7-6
TGTGCCAGCAGCTTAACGAGCGGGACCGCCGGGGAGCTGTTTTTT
CASSLTSGTAGELFF
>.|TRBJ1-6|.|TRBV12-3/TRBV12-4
TGTGCCAGCAGTCCCCAGGACAGAACTAATTCACCCCTCCACTTT
CASSPQDRTNSPLHF
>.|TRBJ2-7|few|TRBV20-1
TGCAGTGCTAGAGGGGGAGTGGGGGGCACCGACGAGCAGTACTTC
CSARGGVGGTDEQYF